The clone carrying this TCR beta chain came up once. The sample comes from a study of technical replicates of blood from a few donors. With 6 bases clipped from V and 6 bases from J, the junction kept 11 bases outside the gene matches. The CDR3 has 15 amino acids. CDR1 is SQVTM and CDR2 is ANQGSEA in the germline V gene. The assay was immunoSEQ multiplex PCR, and TCRdb's table has in-frame clones only and misses some. The data show some 78,000 clones, with about 92% seen just once and around 0.43% held by the top ten. The sequence derives from a human donor in good health. The chain uses TRBV29-1 and TRBJ2-1; 10 bases are a match to TRBD2. The sequencing sample was made of T cells isolated from PBMCs. This CDR3 reads CSVPSGRALGNEQFF. For the CDR3, the DNA is TGCAGCGTACCAAGCGGGAGGGCCCTCGGCAATGAGCAGTTCTTC.